Listed here are 3 T cell receptor beta chains from one sample, sequenced in a study of molecular identifiers for immune sequencing clone quantification. MiXCR, applied by TCRdb to the PCR reads, yields one record per CDR3 protein. The data contain about 500,000 distinct CDR3 sequences, around a fifth of them singletons. Input material: naive CD8+ T cells from blood, with Jurkat cell RNA spiked in. Subset: FACS-sorted CD8+CD4-CCR7+CD45RA+ naive T cells. These TCRs come from a human donor in good health. Some libraries in this study had Jurkat cell RNA spiked in.

This clonotype was observed many times. The chain has TRBV5-1 and TRBJ2-5, with 9 positions matching TRBD1. Looked up from germline, CDR1 is SGHRS and CDR2 is YFSETQ. V lost 3 bases, J lost 1 base, and 7 bases stayed unmatched. The CDR3 length is 16 residues. The CDR3 loop is CASSSPGQGRQETQYF. The CDR3 nucleotides read TGCGCCAGCAGCTCCCCCGGACAGGGGCGCCAAGAGACCCAGTACTTC.

In its sample, this clonotype was seen many times. This sequence joins TRBV6-4 and TRBJ1-2, with D unclear. V lost 6 bases, J lost 13 bases, and 27 bases lay in between. This CDR3 contains 15 residues. Germline assignment: CDR1 MRHNA and CDR2 SNTAGT. CDR3 residues: CASSRGSAKQRLSTF. CDR3 coding DNA: TGTGCCAGCAGCCGAGGGTCAGCCAAACAACGGCTAAGCACCTTC.

The CDR3 here is CASSVESLGAETQYF. The CDR3, as DNA: TGTGCCAGCAGCGTAGAGAGTTTGGGGGCAGAGACCCAGTACTTC. V is TRBV9 and J is TRBJ2-5; D perhaps matches TRBD1 (6 bases). With 0 bases removed from V and 4 bases from J, the gap between germline ends came to 13 bases. The CDR3 loop spans 15 amino acids. The germline V gene has CDR1 SGDLS and CDR2 YYNGEE. The complete variable domain, with remaining parts taken from reference TRBV9 and TRBJ2-5, reads DSGVTQTPKHLITATGQRVTLRCSPRSGDLSVYWYQQSLDQGLQFLIQYYNGEERAKGNILERFSAQQFPDLHSELNLSSLELGDSALYFCASSVESLGAETQYFGPGTRLLVL.